This note documents a single TCR beta chain sequence. This sample is drawn from a study of blood T cell repertoires in COVID-19. Study at large: Samples came from the United States, Italy and Spain, spanning acute and convalescent COVID-19. The cDNA or gDNA used as material had been derived from T cells, B-cell-depleted T cells, or PBMCs.

The CDR3 consists of 15 residues. Per germline, CDR1 DFQATT and CDR2 SNEGSKA (reference sequence). V lost 3 bases and J lost 1; bases outside the gene matches: 7. In the source study's methods: Amplifying reference gene primers gave estimates of nucleated cell counts. Generated by immunoSEQ multiplex PCR, the TCRdb table keeps only in-frame clones and is missing some. The DNA gave D and trimming, while V, J and clone size come from that table. Of roughly 200,000 clones in the sample, around 80% were seen once. Sequencing was performed on peripheral blood. The TCR was taken from a woman at least 80 years old with active or convalescent COVID-19. The rearrangement joins TRBV20-1 to TRBJ1-1; 8 bases agree with TRBD1. The CDR3 bases are TGCAGTGCTAGTATACAGGGGGGGACGAACACTGAAGCTTTCTTT. Translating it yields CSASIQGGTNTEAFF.